A single sample is the source of the 26 T cell receptor beta chains below, sequenced in a study of spatial heterogeneity in lung cancer. Whole-study findings and limits: In tumors, expanded intratumoral alpha and beta TCR counts tracked mutation counts.

TCRdb reanalysed the 5' RACE reads using MiXCR and keeps one entry per CDR3 protein. The sample contains about 6,300 distinct CDR3 sequences, about 1.5% of which appear only once. This sample's time point: sample taken at primary tumor resection. Their target antigens are unknown. Sequencing was performed on lung tumor tissue, taken at surgery. These receptor sequences come from a male donor with early-stage non-small cell lung cancer.

This clonotype was recorded at least ten times. This sequence joins TRBV30 and TRBJ2-7; no clear D. Germline-derived CDR1 and CDR2 are GTSNPN and SVGIG (reference sequence). V was cut by 3 bases and J by 4 bases, with 10 bases left in between. The CDR3 runs 12 residues. The CDR3 DNA is TGTGCCTGGAGATCGGGCACTTACGAGCAGTACTTC. As protein: CAWRSGTYEQYF.

By sample share, this clonotype is medium-sized. The chain is built from TRBV5-1 and TRBJ2-3; the D is unclear. CDR3 length: 11 amino acids. V lost 0 bases and J 9 bases, leaving 5 bases between the germline ends. In germline, CDR1 is SGHRS, CDR2 YFSETQ. CDR3 DNA sequence: TGCGCCAGCAGCTTGGGGGTGACGCAGTATTTT. This encodes CASSLGVTQYF.

This clonotype was counted at least ten times. The rearrangement links TRBV7-3 to TRBJ2-3; TRBD2 aligns across 11 bases. The CDR3 is 15 residues long. V lost 4 bases and J lost 2; bases outside the gene matches: 2. The germline V gene has CDR1 SGHTA and CDR2 FQGTGA. CDR3 nucleotides: TGTGCCAGCAGCTATAGCGGGGGGGCCACAGATACGCAGTATTTT. This translates into CASSYSGGATDTQYF. The complete variable domain, with remaining parts taken from reference TRBV7-3 and TRBJ2-3, reads GAGVSQTPSNKVTEKGKYVELRCDPISGHTALYWYRQSLGQGPEFLIYFQGTGAADDSGLPNDRFFAVRPEGSVSTLKIQRTERGDSAVYLCASSYSGGATDTQYFGPGTRLTVL.

By share, this clonotype ranks as medium-sized. The chain couples TRBV3-1 to TRBJ1-2; a possible D gene is TRBD1 (5 bases). V shed 1 base and J shed 9 bases, with 12 bases lying between them. Germline CDR1 LGHDT, CDR2 YNNKEL (reference sequence). This CDR3 region has 13 residues. CDR3 nucleotides: TGTGCCAGCAGCCAAGGGGGCATAGCCAGCTACACCTTC. Protein sequence: CASSQGGIASYTF.

There are many counts of this clonotype. V and J are TRBV30 and TRBJ1-3, with no clear D. The germline V and J ends were trimmed by 0 bases and 4 bases, with 10 bases remaining between them. The CDR3 is 14 residues long. The germline V gene has CDR1 GTSNPN and CDR2 SVGIG (reference sequence). The CDR3 region has the DNA TGTGCCTGGAGTGTTCCCGAGAAGGGAAACACCATATATTTT. Its protein is CAWSVPEKGNTIYF.

This clonotype was counted at least ten times. The chain employs TRBV7-9 and TRBJ1-2; D is perhaps TRBD1 (5 bases). With 5 bases removed from V and 0 bases from J, the gap between germline ends came to 13 bases. CDR3 size: 15 residues. The germline V gene has CDR1 SEHNR and CDR2 FQNEAQ (reference sequence). Here the CDR3 DNA reads TGTGCCAGCAGCATAATGGGACGGACTAACTATGGCTACACCTTC. Translated: CASSIMGRTNYGYTF.

This clonotype is deemed medium-sized. This chain connects TRBV4-2 to TRBJ2-3; 9 nucleotides match TRBD1. The CDR3 runs 17 residues. CDR1 is LGHNA and CDR2 is YNFKEQ in the germline V gene. Germline trimming cut 0 bases from V and 7 bases from J; bases unmatched to any gene: 11. The CDR3: CASSQDLGQGRGHTQYF. The CDR3, as DNA: TGTGCCAGCAGCCAAGATCTGGGACAGGGCCGCGGACATACGCAGTATTTT.

This clonotype was picked up many times. The J gene is TRBJ2-1, the V gene TRBV6-5; D may be TRBD1 (6 bases). V was pared by 2 bases and J by 9 bases, with 17 bases between. The CDR3 is 15 residues long. Germline V gene lookup returns CDR1 MNHEY and CDR2 SVGAGI. The CDR3 loop is CASSYPTTGIPEQFF. For the CDR3, the DNA is TGTGCCAGCAGTTACCCCACCACAGGGATCCCTGAGCAGTTCTTC.

This clonotype was recorded many times. V is TRBV30 and J is TRBJ1-1; possible D gene TRBD1, 5 bases. Trimming left V 2 bases short and J 0 bases short, with 16 bases between. This CDR3 spans 16 amino acids. Germline CDR1 GTSNPN, CDR2 SVGIG (reference sequence). This CDR3 reads CAWSYARAGMNTEAFF. DNA for the CDR3: TGTGCCTGGAGTTATGCCCGGGCAGGGATGAACACTGAAGCTTTCTTT.

Judged by abundance, this clonotype is medium-sized. The chain has TRBV6-5 and TRBJ2-7; D might be TRBD1 (5 bases). The CDR3 is 12 amino acids. Trimming stripped 7 bases from V and 3 bases from J, with 10 bases between. Germline values: CDR1 MNHEY, CDR2 SVGAGI. This CDR3 is CASIDSHYEQYF. CDR3 in DNA: TGTGCCAGCATCGACAGCCACTACGAGCAGTACTTC.

This clonotype is labeled medium-sized. V gene TRBV29-1 combines with J gene TRBJ1-2; TRBD1 aligns across 8 bases. This CDR3 comprises 15 residues. The trim removed 2 bases at V and 2 bases at J, leaving 7 bases unmatched. Germline lookup yields CDR1 SQVTM and CDR2 ANQGSEA. The CDR3 sequence: CSVELGQGVNYGYTF. In DNA, the CDR3 is TGCAGCGTTGAACTAGGACAGGGAGTGAACTATGGCTACACCTTC.

In its sample, this clonotype ranks as medium-sized. V is TRBV6-1 and J is TRBJ1-4; D remains unclear. CDR3 size: 15 residues. The ends were cut back, 7 bases at V and 7 bases at J, with 19 bases in the middle. CDR1 is MNHNS, CDR2 SASEGT, per germline. The CDR3 region is CASNENPSGVEKLFF. The CDR3 DNA reads as TGTGCCAGCAACGAGAACCCCTCCGGAGTTGAAAAACTGTTTTTT.

By sample fraction, this clonotype is medium-sized. The rearrangement links TRBV20-1 to TRBJ2-7; TRBD2 matches at 11 bases. With V trimmed by 6 bases and J by 7 bases, 8 bases remained unmatched. Germline V lookup: CDR1 DFQATT, CDR2 SNEGSKA (reference sequence). This CDR3 is 13 amino acids long. This CDR3 reads CSAFFSGRGEQYF. In nucleotides, the CDR3 is TGCAGTGCCTTTTTTAGCGGGAGGGGTGAGCAGTACTTC.

This clonotype was seen many times. This rearrangement joins TRBV10-3 to TRBJ2-1; D might be TRBD2 (9 bases). V lost 0 bases to trimming and J lost 6 bases, with 18 bases between them. The germline gives CDR1 ENHRY, CDR2 SYGVKD. The CDR3 loop spans 17 amino acids. The CDR3 loop reads CAISESNPSGTGNEQFF. The CDR3 DNA reads TGTGCCATCAGTGAGTCGAATCCTAGCGGGACAGGCAATGAGCAGTTCTTC.

This clonotype has ten or more counts. The chain couples TRBV5-4 to TRBJ2-7, with D perhaps TRBD2 (6 bases). V lost 1 base and J lost 3, with 17 bases in between. Germline V lookup: CDR1 SGHNT, CDR2 YYREEE (reference sequence). The CDR3 length is 16 residues. This CDR3 reads CASSLPSGGINYEQYF. In nucleotides, the CDR3 is TGTGCCAGCAGCTTGCCCTCCGGGGGAATAAACTACGAGCAGTACTTC.

By share, this clonotype ranks as medium-sized (0.01 to 0.1%). J is TRBJ2-1 and V is TRBV29-1; D is undetermined. The V gene's germline CDR1 is SQVTM and CDR2 ANQGSEA. The CDR3 consists of 18 residues. The V gene lost 7 bases and the J gene lost 0 bases, with 25 bases spanning the gap. The CDR3 region is CSAHTSYGVSISYNEQFF. CDR3 bases: TGCAGCGCCCACACGTCGTACGGAGTGAGCATCTCCTACAATGAGCAGTTCTTC.

This clonotype was recorded many times. CDR3 sequence (DNA): TGTGCCAGCAGCCAAGAAAGACACCTGAACACTGAAGCTTTCTTT. As protein: CASSQERHLNTEAFF. The chain uses TRBV14 and TRBJ1-1, with D uncertain. This CDR3 spans 15 amino acids. From germline, CDR1 is SGHDN and CDR2 FVKESK. Deletions cut 0 bases from V and 0 bases from J, with 8 bases between.

Many counts were recorded for this clonotype. The V gene is TRBV5-1, the J gene TRBJ2-3; 8 nucleotides agree with TRBD2. Trimming cost V 0 bases and J 0 bases; bases outside gene matches: 6. Germline V gene data show CDR1 as SGHRS and CDR2 as YFSETQ. This CDR3 has 17 residues. CDR3 region: CASSLDLAGPSTDTQYF. In DNA, the CDR3 is TGCGCCAGCAGCTTGGATCTAGCGGGCCCTAGCACAGATACGCAGTATTTT.

By share, this clonotype ranks as medium-sized. The CDR3 loop reads CASSERLAGGNEQFF. CDR3 bases: TGTGCCAGCAGTGAACGACTAGCGGGGGGCAATGAGCAGTTCTTC. J is TRBJ2-1 and V is TRBV2; 13 nucleotides match TRBD2. Germline V gene sequence: CDR1 SNHLY, CDR2 FYNNEI. The CDR3 loop spans 15 amino acids. The V gene end was trimmed by 2 bases and the J gene end by 6 bases; junction bases not matched to a gene: 1.

This clonotype is labeled as medium-sized. The J gene is TRBJ1-2, the V gene TRBV6-1, with TRBD1 matching over 7 bases. Germline V gives CDR1 MNHNS, CDR2 SASEGT. V was clipped by 6 bases and J by 8 bases; unmatched bases: 12. The CDR3 length is 14 residues. The CDR3 sequence: CASRSEGTVTGYTF. CDR3 nucleotide sequence: TGTGCCAGCAGGAGTGAAGGGACAGTAACCGGCTACACCTTC.

In its sample, this clonotype ranks as medium-sized (0.01 to 0.1%). V gene TRBV6-6 combines with J gene TRBJ1-5; a possible D gene is TRBD1 (6 bases). Trimming took off 5 bases at V and 2 bases at J, with 13 bases between the two ends. This CDR3 region has 15 residues. Looked up from germline, CDR1 is MNHNY and CDR2 is SVGAGI (reference sequence). CDR3 nucleotide sequence: TGTGCCAGCAGTCCAGGGGAAGGGCGCAATCAGCCCCAGCATTTT. It encodes CASSPGEGRNQPQHF.

This clonotype was counted many times. The chain has TRBV6-5 and TRBJ1-1; tentatively, D is TRBD1 (5 bases). Trimming took off 6 bases at V and 5 bases at J, with 10 bases between the two ends. This CDR3 has 12 amino acids. The V gene's germline CDR1 is MNHEY and CDR2 SVGAGI. As DNA, the CDR3 is TGTGCCAGCAGCGGGGCGCAGACTGAAGCTTTCTTT. This sequence encodes CASSGAQTEAFF.

By share, this clonotype counts as medium-sized. The V gene is TRBV19, the J gene TRBJ2-7; D perhaps matches TRBD2 (5 bases). This CDR3 has 13 residues. The V end was cut by 4 bases, the J end by 6 bases, with 13 bases between. Germline values: CDR1 LNHDA, CDR2 SQIVND (reference sequence). CDR3 region: CASSTPGGREQYF. CDR3 nucleotide sequence: TGTGCCAGTAGTACCCCCGGAGGCCGCGAGCAGTACTTC. The variable domain in full, completed from reference TRBV19 and TRBJ2-7, reads DGGITQSPKYLFRKEGQNVTLSCEQNLNHDAMYWYRQDPGQGLRLIYYSQIVNDFQKGDIAEGYSVSREKKESFPLTVTSAQKNPTAFYLCASSTPGGREQYFGPGTRLTVT.

The genes are TRBV27 and TRBJ2-1; D call uncertain. CDR1 is MNHEY and CDR2 is SMNVEV in the germline V gene (reference sequence). The CDR3 loop spans 14 amino acids. V lost 2 bases and J lost 7, with 12 bases in between. The CDR3 sequence: CASSLGYYLNEQFF. CDR3 sequence (DNA): TGTGCCAGCAGTTTAGGGTACTATCTAAATGAGCAGTTCTTC.

This clonotype was picked up many times. V gene TRBV14 combines with J gene TRBJ2-7; no reliable D call. CDR3 length equals 13 residues. CDR1 and CDR2 (germline): SGHDN, FVKESK. V was clipped by 0 bases and J by 9 bases, with 12 bases between them. The chain's CDR3 is CASSQDWRGGQYF. CDR3 sequence (DNA): TGTGCCAGCAGCCAAGATTGGCGAGGCGGGCAGTACTTC.

This clonotype was counted ten times or more. The chain combines TRBV28 with TRBJ2-1, with D hard to call. Germline assignment: CDR1 MDHEN and CDR2 SYDVKM. V lost 1 base, J lost 3 bases, and 7 bases lay in between. The CDR3 totals 14 residues. In DNA, the CDR3 is TGTGCCAGCAGTTTATATGGGGTCTACAATGAGCAGTTCTTC. It specifies CASSLYGVYNEQFF.